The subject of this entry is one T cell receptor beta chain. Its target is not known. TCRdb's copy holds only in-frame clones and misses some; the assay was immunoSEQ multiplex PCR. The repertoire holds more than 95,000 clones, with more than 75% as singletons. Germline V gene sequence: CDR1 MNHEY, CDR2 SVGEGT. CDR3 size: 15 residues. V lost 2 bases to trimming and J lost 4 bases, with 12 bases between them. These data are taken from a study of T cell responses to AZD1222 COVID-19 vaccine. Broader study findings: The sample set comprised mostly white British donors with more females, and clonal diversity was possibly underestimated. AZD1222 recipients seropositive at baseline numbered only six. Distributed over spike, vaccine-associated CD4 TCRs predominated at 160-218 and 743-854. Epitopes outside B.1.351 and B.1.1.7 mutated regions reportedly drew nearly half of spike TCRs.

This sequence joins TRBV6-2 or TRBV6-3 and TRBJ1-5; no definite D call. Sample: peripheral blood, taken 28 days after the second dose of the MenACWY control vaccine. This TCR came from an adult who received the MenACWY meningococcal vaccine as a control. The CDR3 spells CASSYRQSGNQPQHF. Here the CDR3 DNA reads TGTGCCAGCAGTTACAGGCAATCAGGAAATCAGCCCCAGCATTTT.